The T cell receptor beta chain described here comes from a study of early T cells in non-severe SARS-CoV-2 infection. Across the study: The input, bulk RNA from unsorted whole blood, was sequenced, and chains were unpaired.

Attached unique molecular identifiers marked individual cDNA molecules. TCRdb re-analysed the 5' RACE reads in MiXCR, keeping a single row per CDR3 protein. Here the sample spans about 22,000 distinct CDR3 sequences, roughly 3.6% being singletons. The CDR3 is 14 residues long. V gave up 4 bases and J gave up 3 bases, with 12 bases separating them. Germline-derived CDR1 and CDR2 are LGHDT and YNNKEL (reference sequence). This clonotype occurred many times. Sequencing used whole blood. The sequence came from an adult who was a healthcare worker with PCR-confirmed SARS-CoV-2 infection or an uninfected control (not recorded which). The V call is TRBV3-1, the J call TRBJ1-1, with unresolved D. The DNA for the CDR3 is TGTGCCAGCAGCCGGCGAAACGTGGACACTGAAGCTTTCTTT. Translating gives CASSRRNVDTEAFF.